This is a list of T cell receptor beta chains from one sample in a study of blood T cell repertoires in COVID-19. The assay was immunoSEQ multiplex PCR, and TCRdb's table has in-frame clones only and misses some. The sample consists of about 130,000 clones, about four fifths of them appearing once. The specimen sequenced was peripheral blood. These receptors all come from an elderly woman with acute or convalescent COVID-19. The CDR3 runs from the conserved cysteine through the conserved F or W. D genes are given only for firm matches. Where a row states a size, it is once, few, many or the class of an expanded clone; other rows omit it.

>NA|TRBJ1-3|TRBV30|NA
CAWTRSTSGNTIYF
TGTGCCTGGACAAGAAGCACCTCTGGAAACACCATATATTTT
>NA|TRBJ2-1|TRBV9|once
CASSRSEKTYNEQFF
TGTGCCAGCAGCAGATCGGAGAAGACCTACAATGAGCAGTTCTTC
>NA|TRBJ1-1|TRBV5-1|NA
CASSMGDRQSNTEAFF
TGCGCCAGCAGCATGGGTGATCGACAGAGCAACACTGAAGCTTTCTTT
>TRBD1|TRBJ1-1|TRBV6-5|NA
CATRTGYSNTEAFF
TGTGCCACTCGGACAGGATATTCTAACACTGAAGCTTTCTTT
>NA|TRBJ2-2|TRBV5-1|NA
CASSLGAANTGELFF
TGCGCCAGCAGCTTGGGGGCTGCGAACACCGGGGAGCTGTTTTTT
>TRBD1|TRBJ2-7|TRBV5-1|few
CASSPSGTGFREQYF
TGCGCCAGCAGCCCCTCCGGGACAGGGTTTCGGGAGCAGTACTTC
>NA|TRBJ2-3|TRBV5-8|NA
CASSLGLGGPADTQYF
TGTGCCAGCAGCTTGGGATTGGGGGGGCCTGCAGATACGCAGTATTTT
>NA|TRBJ1-5|TRBV2|NA
CASSEVRGKISNQPQHF
TGTGCCAGCAGTGAAGTCAGGGGAAAGATTTCGAATCAGCCCCAGCATTTT
>TRBD1|TRBJ1-1|TRBV14|NA
CASSQDRGLVNTEAFF
TGTGCCAGCAGCCAAGACAGGGGGCTGGTGAACACTGAAGCTTTCTTT
>NA|TRBJ2-5|TRBV19|once
CASSYSSPGTQYF
TGTGCCAGTAGTTACAGCAGCCCAGGGACCCAGTACTTC
>NA|TRBJ1-6|TRBV7-2|NA
CASSLDGQVNSPLHF
TGTGCCAGCAGCTTGGATGGGCAGGTGAATTCACCCCTCCACTTT
>NA|TRBJ2-7|TRBV21-1|NA
CASSKASGAYEQYF
TGTGCCAGCAGCAAAGCTTCAGGGGCCTACGAGCAGTACTTC
>TRBD1|TRBJ1-4|TRBV29-1|NA
CSVLLEGAEKLFF
TGCAGCGTTTTATTGGAGGGGGCGGAAAAACTGTTTTTT
>NA|TRBJ2-7|TRBV5-1|NA
CASSLAGNNYEQYF
TGCGCCAGCAGCTTGGCCGGGAATAACTACGAGCAGTACTTC
>NA|TRBJ1-6|TRBV11-2|NA
CASSPSSYNSPLHF
TGTGCCAGCAGTCCGAGCTCCTATAATTCACCCCTCCACTTT
>TRBD1|TRBJ2-7|TRBV5-4|NA
CASSFRDRGAYEQYF
TGTGCCAGCAGCTTCCGGGACAGGGGGGCCTACGAGCAGTACTTC
>NA|TRBJ1-2|TRBV24-1|NA
CATSARRLFGYGYTF
TGTGCCACCAGTGCCCGACGACTTTTTGGCTATGGCTACACCTTC
>NA|TRBJ1-6|TRBV7-2|once
CASSALKNSPLHF
TGTGCCAGCAGCGCACTCAAGAATTCACCCCTCCACTTT
>TRBD1|TRBJ2-2|TRBV5-1|NA
CASSLLSQGAVRTGELFF
TGCGCCAGCAGCTTGTTGTCACAGGGGGCGGTAAGGACCGGGGAGCTGTTTTTT
>TRBD2|TRBJ2-1|TRBV13|few
CASSATSGNNEQFF
TGTGCCAGCAGCGCGACTAGCGGGAACAATGAGCAGTTCTTC
>NA|TRBJ2-6|TRBV25-1|NA
CASSQAGSGANVLTF
TGTGCCAGCAGTCAAGCAGGCTCTGGGGCCAACGTCCTGACTTTC
>NA|TRBJ2-5|TRBV10-3|few
CAISEGANGETQYF
TGTGCCATCAGTGAAGGGGCAAATGGAGAGACCCAGTACTTC
>NA|TRBJ1-2|TRBV5-6|NA
CASSLEGRGALTGYTF
TGTGCCAGCAGCCTTGAGGGGCGGGGAGCTCTTACAGGCTACACCTTC
>TRBD2|TRBJ2-5|TRBV3-1/TRBV3-2|NA
CASSQDLTSGGETQYF
TGTGCCAGCAGCCAAGATCTGACTAGCGGGGGAGAGACCCAGTACTTC
>NA|TRBJ1-1|TRBV18|NA
CASSPPRGWAEAFF
TGTGCCAGCTCACCACCGCGGGGGTGGGCTGAAGCTTTCTTT
>NA|TRBJ1-3|TRBV19|NA
CASKIDGSSGNTIYF
TGTGCCAGTAAAATCGACGGGAGCTCTGGAAACACCATATATTTT
>TRBD1|TRBJ1-1|TRBV27|NA
CASSRQQAGGAAFF
TGTGCCAGCAGCCGACAACAGGCAGGGGGCGCAGCTTTCTTT
>TRBD1|TRBJ1-5|TRBV7-8|NA
CASSFQTGDQPQHF
TGTGCCAGCAGCTTTCAGACAGGGGATCAGCCCCAGCATTTT
>TRBD1|TRBJ2-2|TRBV5-6|once
CASSSSTGVTGELFF
TGTGCCAGCAGCTCCTCGACAGGGGTCACCGGGGAGCTGTTTTTT
>TRBD1|TRBJ2-2|TRBV6-5|NA
CASSYSPHRGTGELFF
TGTGCCAGCAGTTACTCCCCTCACAGGGGAACCGGGGAGCTGTTTTTT
>NA|TRBJ1-5|TRBV29-1|NA
CSVADSYSNQPQHF
TGCAGCGTTGCCGACAGTTATAGCAATCAGCCCCAGCATTTT
>TRBD1|TRBJ1-1|TRBV29-1|few
CSILPRTGGNTEAFF
TGCAGCATCCTTCCGAGGACAGGGGGCAATACTGAAGCTTTCTTT
>NA|TRBJ2-7|TRBV7-2|NA
CASSTFKVSYEQYF
TGTGCCAGCAGCACATTCAAAGTCTCCTACGAGCAGTACTTC
>NA|TRBJ2-2|TRBV30|NA
CAWSAGTRGGELFF
TGTGCCTGGAGTGCCGGGACCAGGGGCGGGGAGCTGTTTTTT
>NA|TRBJ1-1|TRBV10-3|NA
CAIRGDTEKAFF
TGTGCCATCAGGGGGGACACGGAAAAAGCTTTCTTT
>NA|TRBJ2-7|TRBV11-2|NA
CASSPSLGELYEQYF
TGTGCCAGCAGCCCAAGCCTCGGGGAATTGTACGAGCAGTACTTC
>TRBD1|TRBJ2-5|TRBV6-2/TRBV6-3|NA
CASSYPRTGWFETQYF
TGTGCCAGCAGTTACCCCCGGACAGGGTGGTTTGAGACCCAGTACTTC
>TRBD1|TRBJ1-3|TRBV12-3/TRBV12-4|NA
CASRRTGVNTIYF
TGTGCCAGCAGAAGGACAGGGGTTAACACCATATATTTT
>TRBD2|TRBJ2-1|TRBV5-1|NA
CASSLEGLAYNEQFF
TGCGCCAGCAGCTTGGAGGGACTAGCCTACAATGAGCAGTTCTTC
>NA|TRBJ2-1|TRBV6-2/TRBV6-3|NA
CASSYNRGTPYNEQFF
TGTGCCAGCAGTTATAACCGGGGTACCCCCTACAATGAGCAGTTCTTC
>NA|TRBJ1-3|TRBV15|NA
CATSRDRGVATIYF
TGTGCCACCAGCAGAGATCGGGGGGTGGCCACCATATATTTT
>NA|TRBJ2-5|TRBV29-1|NA
CSARRSGGETQYF
TGCAGCGCCCGGCGGTCAGGAGGGGAGACCCAGTACTTC
>NA|TRBJ2-7|TRBV30|few
CAWSLGGLPSYEQYF
TGTGCCTGGAGTTTGGGGGGTCTTCCCTCCTACGAGCAGTACTTC
>NA|TRBJ1-6|TRBV30|NA
CAWSVLVGNSPLHF
TGTGCCTGGAGTGTACTGGTCGGGAATTCACCCCTCCACTTT